The 20 T cell receptor beta chains reported below all come from one sample, sequenced in a study of blood T cell repertoires in COVID-19. The data were produced by immunoSEQ multiplex PCR, yet TCRdb's version contains in-frame clones alone and is incomplete. The table has about 240,000 clones, around 86% seen once; the top ten hold roughly 10%. The sequenced sample was peripheral blood. The origin of the receptors is a woman in her fifties or sixties with COVID-19, enrolled during active disease.

This chain uses TRBV19 with TRBJ1-1; 7 nucleotides match TRBD1. This CDR3 has 11 residues. V dropped 8 bases and J dropped 6; count of bases not matched to a gene: 3. CDR1 is LNHDA and CDR2 is SQIVND in the germline V gene (reference sequence). The CDR3 loop reads CASFQGAEAFF. Written as DNA, the CDR3 is TGTGCCAGTTTTCAGGGGGCTGAAGCTTTCTTT.

The chain recombines TRBV11-2 with TRBJ2-2, with a weak D call TRBD1 (6 bases). The CDR3 is 16 amino acids. Germline-derived CDR1 and CDR2 are SGHAT and FQNNGV. Trimming removed 5 bases from V and 3 bases from J, with 16 bases in between. The CDR3 is CASSIYRDTYTGELFF. CDR3 nucleotide sequence: TGTGCCAGCAGCATATACCGGGACACCTACACCGGGGAGCTGTTTTTT.

This clone appeared once. This chain connects TRBV21-1 to TRBJ1-1; the table assigns TRBD1, which was not confirmed against the DNA. TRBV21-1 is a pseudogene locus. The CDR3 has 13 amino acids. CDR3 sequence (DNA): TGTGCCAGCAGCAAAGTGGGACAGACTGAAGCTTTCTTT. Amino acid sequence: CASSKVGQTEAFF.

This clone occurred a few times. The chain has TRBV7-2 and TRBJ2-1, with TRBD2 matching 11 bases. V was pared by 5 bases and J by 9 bases, with 9 bases of the junction left unmatched. The CDR3 is 15 amino acids. CDR1 is SGHTA, CDR2 FQGNSA, per germline. CDR3 DNA sequence: TGTGCCAGCAGCCTTAGCGGGGGGGCGCTTACTGAGCAGTTCTTC. Its translation: CASSLSGGALTEQFF.

The rearrangement links TRBV14 to TRBJ1-1; D gene unclear. The CDR3 is made up of 15 amino acids. The V and J ends lost 4 bases and 0 bases respectively, with 12 bases between them. Germline assignment: CDR1 SGHDN and CDR2 FVKESK. The CDR3 sequence: CASSLERTLNTEAFF. For the CDR3, the DNA is TGTGCCAGCAGCCTCGAAAGAACTTTGAACACTGAAGCTTTCTTT.

The chain is built from TRBV5-5 and TRBJ2-3, with TRBD1 identical over 8 bases. Germline CDR1 and CDR2: SGHKS and YYEKEE (reference sequence). V was pared by 3 bases and J by 2 bases, with 5 bases of the junction left unmatched. The CDR3 sequence is 15 residues long. The CDR3 DNA follows: TGTGCCAGCAGCTGGACAGGGCCTGCCACAGATACGCAGTATTTT. This gives the protein CASSWTGPATDTQYF. Drawing the rest from reference TRBV5-5 and TRBJ2-3, the complete variable domain is DAGVTQSPTHLIKTRGQQVTLRCSPISGHKSVSWYQQVLGQGPQFIFQYYEKEERGRGNFPDRFSARQFPNYSSELNVNALLLGDSALYLCASSWTGPATDTQYFGPGTRLTVL.

The rearrangement links TRBV4-1 to TRBJ2-1, with 10 bases aligning to TRBD1. The CDR3 runs to 16 residues. V dropped 1 base and J dropped 7; count of bases not matched to a gene: 7. Germline values: CDR1 MGHRA, CDR2 YSYEKL. The CDR3 DNA follows: TGCGCCAGCAGCCAAGCCGGGACAGGGGTTTTTAATGAGCAGTTCTTC. It translates to CASSQAGTGVFNEQFF.

V and J are TRBV24-1 and TRBJ2-6; D gene uncertain. The V end lost 3 bases, the J end lost 0 bases, and 5 bases lay between the germline ends. The CDR3 has 15 amino acids. The germline gives CDR1 KGHDR, CDR2 SFDVKD. CDR3 sequence reads: CATSDAISGANVLTF. For the CDR3, the DNA is TGTGCCACCAGTGATGCTATCTCTGGGGCCAACGTCCTGACTTTC.

The chain carries TRBV5-8 and TRBJ2-4; D perhaps matches TRBD2 (6 bases). Germline CDR1 is SGHTS and CDR2 is YDEGEE. Deletions cut 9 bases from V and 1 base from J, with 17 bases between. The CDR3 consists of 15 residues. The CDR3 sequence: CATGVGGAAKNIQYF. The DNA of the CDR3 is TGTGCCACCGGAGTCGGAGGGGCGGCCAAAAACATTCAGTACTTC.

For this clone: In the same sample, other DNA sequences code for this CDR3. This chain connects TRBV5-1 to TRBJ1-4; no reliable D call. This CDR3 region has 12 residues. Looked up from germline, CDR1 is SGHRS and CDR2 is YFSETQ. V lost 4 bases and J lost 8, with 9 bases in between. The CDR3 loop is CASSRSGEKLFF. The CDR3 DNA reads TGCGCCAGCAGCCGAAGCGGGGAAAAACTGTTTTTT. Variable domain in full (rest from reference TRBV5-1 and TRBJ1-4): KAGVTQTPRYLIKTRGQQVTLSCSPISGHRSVSWYQQTPGQGLQFLFEYFSETQRNKGNFPGRFSGRQFSNSRSEMNVSTLELGDSALYLCASSRSGEKLFFGSGTQLSVL.

The chain combines TRBV6-4 with TRBJ1-4; D is unclear. The CDR3 length is 15 residues. Between the trimmed V and J ends, which lost 2 bases and 3 bases, there was a span of 10 bases. Germline V gene data show CDR1 as MRHNA and CDR2 as SNTAGT. CDR3 DNA: TGTGCCAGCAGTGACCGCGACGGAGCTAATGAAAAACTGTTTTTT. As protein: CASSDRDGANEKLFF.

This clone was seen just once. J is TRBJ1-4 and V is TRBV7-9; 7 bases match TRBD1. This CDR3 comprises 15 residues. J lost 3 bases, V lost 0 bases, and 1 base had no gene match. Germline V gene lookup returns CDR1 SEHNR and CDR2 FQNEAQ (reference sequence). CDR3: CASSLAGTANEKLFF. CDR3 DNA: TGTGCCAGCAGCTTAGCTGGGACAGCTAATGAAAAACTGTTTTTT.

V is TRBV19 and J is TRBJ2-7; TRBD1 matches at 7 bases. V lost 3 bases to trimming and J lost 0 bases; unmatched junction nucleotides: 2. CDR1 and CDR2 from the germline V gene are LNHDA and SQIVND (reference sequence). This CDR3 region has 14 residues. In nucleotides, the CDR3 is TGTGCCAGTAGTATGTGGGACAGCTCCTACGAGCAGTACTTC. This codes for CASSMWDSSYEQYF. Filled out from reference TRBV19 and TRBJ2-7, the complete variable domain reads DGGITQSPKYLFRKEGQNVTLSCEQNLNHDAMYWYRQDPGQGLRLIYYSQIVNDFQKGDIAEGYSVSREKKESFPLTVTSAQKNPTAFYLCASSMWDSSYEQYFGPGTRLTVT.

This chain connects TRBV5-6 to TRBJ1-3; D may be TRBD1 (5 bases). The CDR3 has 18 residues. The V gene's germline CDR1 is SGHDT and CDR2 YYEEEE. Trimming shortened V by 3 bases and J by 0 bases, and 19 bases separated the two germline ends. The CDR3 sequence: CASSSKGRQLYSGNTIYF. The CDR3, as DNA: TGTGCCAGCAGCTCTAAGGGAAGACAGCTGTACTCTGGAAACACCATATATTTT.

CDR3 DNA sequence: TGTGCCAGCAGTCGGGGACAGGGGACTGAAGCTTTCTTT. This codes for CASSRGQGTEAFF. V gene TRBV6-5 combines with J gene TRBJ1-1; TRBD1 matches at 10 bases. Germline CDR1 reads MNHEY; CDR2 reads SVGAGI. This CDR3 is 13 amino acids long. With V trimmed by 5 bases and J by 5 bases, 2 bases remained unmatched.

The chain recombines TRBV15 with TRBJ1-6; 7 nucleotides line up with TRBD1. J gave up 7 bases and V 5 bases, and 8 bases lay outside the gene matches. Germline CDR1 is LNHNV and CDR2 is YYDKDF (reference sequence). The length of the CDR3 is 15 residues. The CDR3 sequence is CATSSQTGINSPLHF. The CDR3 nucleotides are TGTGCCACCAGCTCCCAGACAGGGATCAATTCACCCCTCCACTTT.

This clone was seen more than once but under ten times. V and J are TRBV2 and TRBJ1-1, with 7 bases lining up with TRBD1. The germline V gene encodes CDR1 SNHLY and CDR2 FYNNEI. Trimming took 6 bases from V and 4 from J; bases not matched to a gene: 8. This CDR3 has 14 residues. The CDR3 DNA sequence: TGTGCCAGCAGCGCCTTCCCAGGGGGCACTGAAGCTTTCTTT. Protein product: CASSAFPGGTEAFF. Combining the CDR3 with reference TRBV2 and TRBJ1-1 gives the whole variable domain EPEVTQTPSHQVTQMGQEVILRCVPISNHLYFYWYRQILGQKVEFLVSFYNNEISEKSEIFDDQFSVERPDGSNFTLKIRSTKLEDSAMYFCASSAFPGGTEAFFGQGTRLTVV.

CDR3 nucleotide sequence: TGTGCCAGCAGCTTAGCTCGTATTTCGGGGATGGACACTGAAGCTTTCTTT. It yields the protein CASSLARISGMDTEAFF. The chain is built from TRBV7-6 and TRBJ1-1; D gene ambiguous. The CDR3 extends over 17 amino acids. Germline V gene data show CDR1 as SGHVS and CDR2 as FNYEAQ. Trimming took 0 bases from V and 3 from J, leaving 17 bases between them. Full variable domain (outside the CDR3, taken from reference TRBV7-6 and TRBJ1-1): GAGVSQSPRYKVTKRGQDVALRCDPISGHVSLYWYRQALGQGPEFLTYFNYEAQQDKSGLPNDRFSAERPEGSISTLTIQRTEQRDSAMYRCASSLARISGMDTEAFFGQGTRLTVV.

The J gene is TRBJ2-2, the V gene TRBV5-1, with D possibly TRBD1 on 6 matching bases. Deletions cut 7 bases from V and 5 bases from J, with 21 bases between. This CDR3 contains 16 residues. Looked up from germline, CDR1 is SGHRS and CDR2 is YFSETQ. The DNA of the CDR3 is TGCGCCAGCTCGCCACCGGGACACGAGGGAACCGGGGAGCTGTTTTTT. Translating it yields CASSPPGHEGTGELFF. The variable domain in full, completed from reference TRBV5-1 and TRBJ2-2, reads KAGVTQTPRYLIKTRGQQVTLSCSPISGHRSVSWYQQTPGQGLQFLFEYFSETQRNKGNFPGRFSGRQFSNSRSEMNVSTLELGDSALYLCASSPPGHEGTGELFFGEGSRLTVL.

The chain carries TRBV29-1 and TRBJ1-1, with D hard to call. The CDR3 length is 12 residues. Looked up from germline, CDR1 is SQVTM and CDR2 is ANQGSEA. This CDR3 reads CTSTQVNTEAFF. The CDR3, as DNA: TGCACCTCCACCCAGGTGAACACTGAAGCTTTCTTT.